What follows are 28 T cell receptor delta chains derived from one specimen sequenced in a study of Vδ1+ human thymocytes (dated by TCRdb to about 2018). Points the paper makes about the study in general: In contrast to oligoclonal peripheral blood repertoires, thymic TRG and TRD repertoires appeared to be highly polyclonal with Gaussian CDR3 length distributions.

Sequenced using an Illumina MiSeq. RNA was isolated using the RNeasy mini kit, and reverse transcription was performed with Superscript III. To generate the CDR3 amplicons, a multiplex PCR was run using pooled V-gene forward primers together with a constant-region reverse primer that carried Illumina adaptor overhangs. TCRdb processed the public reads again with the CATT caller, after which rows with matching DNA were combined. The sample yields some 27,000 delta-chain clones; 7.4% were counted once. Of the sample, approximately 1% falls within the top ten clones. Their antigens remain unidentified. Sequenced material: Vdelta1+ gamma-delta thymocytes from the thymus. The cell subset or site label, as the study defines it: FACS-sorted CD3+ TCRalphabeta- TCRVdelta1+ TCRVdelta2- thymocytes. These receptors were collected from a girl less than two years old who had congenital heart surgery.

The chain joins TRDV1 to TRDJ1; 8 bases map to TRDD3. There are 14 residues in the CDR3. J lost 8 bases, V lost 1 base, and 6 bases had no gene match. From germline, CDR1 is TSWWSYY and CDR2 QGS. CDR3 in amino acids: CALGERWGTTKLIF. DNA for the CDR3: TGTGCTCTTGGGGAACGCTGGGGGACCACGAAACTCATCTTT.

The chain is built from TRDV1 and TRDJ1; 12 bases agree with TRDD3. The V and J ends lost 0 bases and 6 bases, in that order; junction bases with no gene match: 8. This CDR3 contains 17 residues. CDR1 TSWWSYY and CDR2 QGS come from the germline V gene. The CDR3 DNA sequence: TGTGCTCTTGGGGAACTACTGGGGGATACCCCCCATTATAAACTCATCTTT. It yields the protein CALGELLGDTPHYKLIF.

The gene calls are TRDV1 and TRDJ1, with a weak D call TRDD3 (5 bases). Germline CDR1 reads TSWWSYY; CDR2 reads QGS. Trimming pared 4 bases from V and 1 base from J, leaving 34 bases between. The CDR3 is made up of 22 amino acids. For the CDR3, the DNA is TGTGCTCTTGGGGCTCCTGGAACATTTACCTGCTGTACTGGAGTACTCACCGATAAACTCATCTTT. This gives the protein CALGAPGTFTCCTGVLTDKLIF.

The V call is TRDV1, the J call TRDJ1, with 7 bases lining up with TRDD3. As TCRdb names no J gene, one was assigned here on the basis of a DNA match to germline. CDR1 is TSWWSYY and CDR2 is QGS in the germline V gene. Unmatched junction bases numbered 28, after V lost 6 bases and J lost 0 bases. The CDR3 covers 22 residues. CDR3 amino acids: CALGPTHPRDRVGDPYTDKLIF. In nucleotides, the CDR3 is TGTGCTCTTGGCCCAACCCATCCTAGGGACCGGGTGGGGGACCCTTACACCGATAAACTCATCTTT.

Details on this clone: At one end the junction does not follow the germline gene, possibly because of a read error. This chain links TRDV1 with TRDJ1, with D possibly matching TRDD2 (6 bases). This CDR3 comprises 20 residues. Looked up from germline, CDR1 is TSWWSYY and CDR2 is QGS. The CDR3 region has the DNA TGTGCTCTTGGGGGCTTCCTGGGTTATGACTTCGAAGAGGTGACCGATAAACCCATCTTT. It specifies CALGGFLGYDFEEVTDKPIF.

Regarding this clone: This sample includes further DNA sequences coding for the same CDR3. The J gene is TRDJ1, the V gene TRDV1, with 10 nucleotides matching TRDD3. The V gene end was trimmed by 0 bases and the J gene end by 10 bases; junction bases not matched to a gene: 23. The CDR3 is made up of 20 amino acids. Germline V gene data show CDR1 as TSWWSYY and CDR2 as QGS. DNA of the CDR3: TGTGCTCTTGGGGAACTCGAACCGGGAATTACCGGGGGATACGCCATCGGACTCATCTTT. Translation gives CALGELEPGITGGYAIGLIF.

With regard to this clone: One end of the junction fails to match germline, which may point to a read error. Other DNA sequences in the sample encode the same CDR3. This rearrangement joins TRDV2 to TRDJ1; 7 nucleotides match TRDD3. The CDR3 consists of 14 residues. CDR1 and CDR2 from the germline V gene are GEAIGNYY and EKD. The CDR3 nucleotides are TGCGCCTGTGACACCTGGGGGGGGTCCGATAAACTCATCTTT. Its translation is CACDTWGGSDKLIF.

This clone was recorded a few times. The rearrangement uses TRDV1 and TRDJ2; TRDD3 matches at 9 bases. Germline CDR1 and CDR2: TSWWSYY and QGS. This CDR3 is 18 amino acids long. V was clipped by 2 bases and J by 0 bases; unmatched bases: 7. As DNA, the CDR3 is TGTGCTCTTGGGGAAAGCAACTGGGGGACAGCTTTGACAGCACAACTCTTCTTT. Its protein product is CALGESNWGTALTAQLFF.

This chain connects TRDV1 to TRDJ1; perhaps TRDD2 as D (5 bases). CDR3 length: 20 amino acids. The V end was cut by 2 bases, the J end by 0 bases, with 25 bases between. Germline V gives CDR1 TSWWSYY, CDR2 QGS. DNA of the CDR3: TGTGCTCTTGGGGAAGAGTTCCTTGTTGGGAGGGTGATGAACACCGATAAACTCATCTTT. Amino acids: CALGEEFLVGRVMNTDKLIF.

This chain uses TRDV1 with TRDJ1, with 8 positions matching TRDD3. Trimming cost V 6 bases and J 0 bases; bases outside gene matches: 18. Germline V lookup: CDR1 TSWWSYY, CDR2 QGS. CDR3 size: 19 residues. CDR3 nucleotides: TGTGCTCTTGGTCAAACCCTTGGGGAGCTACTGGGGGACACCGATAAACTCATCTTT. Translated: CALGQTLGELLGDTDKLIF.

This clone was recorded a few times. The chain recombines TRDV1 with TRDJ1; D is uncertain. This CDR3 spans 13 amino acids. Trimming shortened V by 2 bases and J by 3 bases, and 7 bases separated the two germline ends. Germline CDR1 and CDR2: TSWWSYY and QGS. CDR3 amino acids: CALGEGRPDKLIF. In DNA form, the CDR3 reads TGTGCTCTTGGGGAAGGTAGGCCCGATAAACTCATCTTT.

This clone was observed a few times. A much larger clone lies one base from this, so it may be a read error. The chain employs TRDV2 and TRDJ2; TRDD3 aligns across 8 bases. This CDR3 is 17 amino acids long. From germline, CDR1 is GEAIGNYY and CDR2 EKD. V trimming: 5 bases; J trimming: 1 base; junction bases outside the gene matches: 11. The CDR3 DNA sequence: TGTGCCTGTGGAGCTTTACTGGGGGGACGTTTGACAGCACAACTCTTCTTT. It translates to CACGALLGGRLTAQLFF.

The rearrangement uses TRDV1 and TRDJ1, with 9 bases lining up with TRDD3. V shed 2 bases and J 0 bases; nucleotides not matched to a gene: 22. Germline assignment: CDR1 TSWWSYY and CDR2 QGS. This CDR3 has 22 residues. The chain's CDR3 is CALGEISESLCTGGPYTDKLIF. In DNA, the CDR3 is TGTGCTCTTGGGGAAATATCAGAATCGCTTTGTACTGGGGGACCGTACACCGATAAACTCATCTTT.

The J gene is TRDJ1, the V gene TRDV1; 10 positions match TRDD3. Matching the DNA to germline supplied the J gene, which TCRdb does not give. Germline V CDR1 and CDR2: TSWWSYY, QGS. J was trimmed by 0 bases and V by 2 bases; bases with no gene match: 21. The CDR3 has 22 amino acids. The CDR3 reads CALGEKALGPTYTGGYTDKLIF. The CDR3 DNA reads TGTGCTCTTGGGGAAAAGGCCCTAGGACCTACGTACACTGGGGGATACACCGATAAACTCATCTTT.

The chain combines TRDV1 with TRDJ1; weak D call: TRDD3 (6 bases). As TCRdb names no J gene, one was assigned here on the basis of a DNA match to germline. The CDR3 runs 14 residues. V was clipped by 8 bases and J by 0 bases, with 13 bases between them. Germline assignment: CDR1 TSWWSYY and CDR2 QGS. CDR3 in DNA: TGTGCTCTTCAGCCTTACTGGGACACCGATAAACTCATCTTT. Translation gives CALQPYWDTDKLIF.

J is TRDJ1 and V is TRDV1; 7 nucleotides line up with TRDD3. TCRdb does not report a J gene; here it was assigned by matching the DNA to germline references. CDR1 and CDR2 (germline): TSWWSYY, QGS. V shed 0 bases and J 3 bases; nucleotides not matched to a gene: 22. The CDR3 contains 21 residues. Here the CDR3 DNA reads TGTGCTCTTGGGGAACTGAGATTGTATTTCCCTAACCTGGGGGCCCCCGATAAACTCATCTTT. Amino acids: CALGELRLYFPNLGAPDKLIF.

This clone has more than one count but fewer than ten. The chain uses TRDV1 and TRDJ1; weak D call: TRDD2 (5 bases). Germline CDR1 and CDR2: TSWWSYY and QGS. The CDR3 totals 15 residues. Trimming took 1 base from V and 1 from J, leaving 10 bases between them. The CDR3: CALGEPHPSTDKLIF. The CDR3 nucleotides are TGTGCTCTTGGGGAACCACACCCTTCCACCGATAAACTCATCTTT.

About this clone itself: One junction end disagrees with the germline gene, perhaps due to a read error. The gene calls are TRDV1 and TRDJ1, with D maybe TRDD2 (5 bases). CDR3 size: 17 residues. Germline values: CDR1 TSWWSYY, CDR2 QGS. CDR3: CALGDYGLRSLPDKLIF. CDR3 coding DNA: TGTGCTCTTGGAGACTACGGCCTACGTAGCCTCCCCGATAAGCTCATCTTT.

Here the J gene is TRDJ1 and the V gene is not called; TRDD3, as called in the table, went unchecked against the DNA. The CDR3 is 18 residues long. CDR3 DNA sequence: TGTGCTCTTGGGACCAAGTTCTGGGGGGCCCGGGACACCGATAAACTCATCTTT. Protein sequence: CALGTKFWGARDTDKLIF.

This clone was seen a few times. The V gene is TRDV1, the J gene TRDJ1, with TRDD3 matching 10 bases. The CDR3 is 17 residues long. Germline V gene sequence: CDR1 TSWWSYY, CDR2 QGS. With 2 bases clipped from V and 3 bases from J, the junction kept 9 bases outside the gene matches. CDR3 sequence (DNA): TGTGCTCTTGGGGAATTAGTCCGGGGGATACGCTCCGATAAACTCATCTTT. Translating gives CALGELVRGIRSDKLIF.

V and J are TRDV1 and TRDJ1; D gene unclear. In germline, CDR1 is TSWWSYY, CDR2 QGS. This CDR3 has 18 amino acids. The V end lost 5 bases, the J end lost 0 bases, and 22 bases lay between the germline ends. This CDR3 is CALGRLLDKCWYTDKLIF. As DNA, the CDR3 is TGTGCTCTTGGGAGACTTCTCGATAAGTGTTGGTACACCGATAAACTCATCTTT.

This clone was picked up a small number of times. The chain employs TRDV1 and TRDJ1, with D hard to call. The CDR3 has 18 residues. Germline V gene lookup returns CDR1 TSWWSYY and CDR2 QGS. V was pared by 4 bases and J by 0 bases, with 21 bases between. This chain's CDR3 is CALGVATRTSKYTDKLIF. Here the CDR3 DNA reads TGTGCTCTTGGGGTGGCTACTCGCACGTCCAAGTACACCGATAAACTCATCTTT.

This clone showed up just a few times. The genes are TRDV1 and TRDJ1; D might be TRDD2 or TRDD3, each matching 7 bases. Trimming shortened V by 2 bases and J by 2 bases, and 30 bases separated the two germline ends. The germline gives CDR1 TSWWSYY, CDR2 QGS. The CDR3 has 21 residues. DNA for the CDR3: TGTGCTCTTGGGGAAACTATTCCTACCCTCGTACTGGGGTATTCTACCGATAAACTCATCTTT. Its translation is CALGETIPTLVLGYSTDKLIF.

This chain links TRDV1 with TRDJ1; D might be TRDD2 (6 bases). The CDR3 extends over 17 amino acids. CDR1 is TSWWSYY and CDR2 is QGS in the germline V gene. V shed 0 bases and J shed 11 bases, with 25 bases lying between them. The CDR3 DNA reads TGTGCTCTTGGGGAACTTCCTACGTGTGAGGGGAGCGCTGGGCTCATCTTT. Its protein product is CALGELPTCEGSAGLIF.

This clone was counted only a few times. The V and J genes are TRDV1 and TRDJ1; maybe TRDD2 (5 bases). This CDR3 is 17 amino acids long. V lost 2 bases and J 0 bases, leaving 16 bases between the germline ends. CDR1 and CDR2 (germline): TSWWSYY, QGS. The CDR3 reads CALGERPTPGYTDKLIF. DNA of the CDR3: TGTGCTCTTGGGGAAAGGCCTACTCCGGGTTACACCGATAAACTCATCTTT.

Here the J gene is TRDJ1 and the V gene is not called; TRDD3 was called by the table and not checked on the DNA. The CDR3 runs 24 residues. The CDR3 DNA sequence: TGTGCTCTTGGGGAACGACGGGTCCCGCCTCTTCCTACCCGGTGGGGGATCAACACCGATAAACTCATCTTT. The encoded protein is CALGERRVPPLPTRWGINTDKLIF.

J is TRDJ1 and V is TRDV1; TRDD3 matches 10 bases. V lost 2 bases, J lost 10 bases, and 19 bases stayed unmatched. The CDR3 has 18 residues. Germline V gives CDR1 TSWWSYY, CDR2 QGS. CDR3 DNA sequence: TGTGCTCTTGGGGAATCCTGCGGCTACTTGGGGGATACCAAGAGACTCATCTTT. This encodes CALGESCGYLGDTKRLIF.

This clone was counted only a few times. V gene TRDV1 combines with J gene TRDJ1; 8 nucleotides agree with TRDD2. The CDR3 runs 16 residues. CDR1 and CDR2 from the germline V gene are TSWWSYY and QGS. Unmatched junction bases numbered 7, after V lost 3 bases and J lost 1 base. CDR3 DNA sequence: TGTGCTCTTGGGGACCTTCCTAGAAAGCTCACCGATAAACTCATCTTT. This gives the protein CALGDLPRKLTDKLIF.